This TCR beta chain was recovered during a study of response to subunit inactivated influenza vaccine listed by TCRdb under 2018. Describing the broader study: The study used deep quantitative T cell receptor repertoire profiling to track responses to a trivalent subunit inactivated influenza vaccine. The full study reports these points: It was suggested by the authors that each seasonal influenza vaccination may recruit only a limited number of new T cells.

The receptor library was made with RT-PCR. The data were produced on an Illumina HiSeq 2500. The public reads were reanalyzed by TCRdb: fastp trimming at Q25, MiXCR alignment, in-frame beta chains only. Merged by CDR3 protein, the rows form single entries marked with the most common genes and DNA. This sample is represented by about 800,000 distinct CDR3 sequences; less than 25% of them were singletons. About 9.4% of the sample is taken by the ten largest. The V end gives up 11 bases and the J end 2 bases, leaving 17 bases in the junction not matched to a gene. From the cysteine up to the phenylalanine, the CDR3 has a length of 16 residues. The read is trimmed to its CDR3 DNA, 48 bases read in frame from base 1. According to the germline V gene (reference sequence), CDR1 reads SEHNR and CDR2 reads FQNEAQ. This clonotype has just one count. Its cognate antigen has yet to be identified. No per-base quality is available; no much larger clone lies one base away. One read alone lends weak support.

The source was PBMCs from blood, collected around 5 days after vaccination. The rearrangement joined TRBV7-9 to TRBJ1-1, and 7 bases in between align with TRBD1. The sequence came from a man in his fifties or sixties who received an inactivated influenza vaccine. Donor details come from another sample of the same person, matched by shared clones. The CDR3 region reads CAGNKQGRGLNTEAFF. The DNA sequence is TGTGCCGGTAACAAACAGGGGCGCGGACTAAACACTGAAGCTTTCTTT. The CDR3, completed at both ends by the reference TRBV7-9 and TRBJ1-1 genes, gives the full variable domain DTGVSQNPRHKITKRGQNVTFRCDPISEHNRLYWYRQTLGQGPEFLTYFQNEAQLEKSRLLSDRFSAERPKGSFSTLEIQRTEQGDSAMYLCAGNKQGRGLNTEAFFGQGTRLTVV.